The 8 T cell receptor beta chains given below trace back to one sample, sequenced in a study of type 1 and type 2 diabetes patients (TCRdb year 2016). These reads were obtained on an Illumina MiSeq. Genomic DNA from sorted T cell subsets was used as template for TCRbeta CDR3 amplification. The TCRbeta CDR3 region was amplified by multiplex PCR using 30 forward and 13 reverse primers. TCRdb took the public reads, trimmed them with fastp at Q25, ran MiXCR for clone calling and kept in-frame beta chains. Each entry is one CDR3 protein sequence, shown with its most common DNA and genes. This sample lists 280,000 or so distinct CDR3 sequences; more than 40% were detected once. The top ten hold around 13% of the sample. Sample: peripheral blood mononuclear cells (PBMCs). These receptors originate from a man aged 18-30 years with type 2 diabetes.

This clonotype occurred many times. The V and J genes are TRBV19 and TRBJ2-2, with D unclear. In germline, CDR1 is LNHDA, CDR2 SQIVND (reference sequence). The CDR3 extends over 11 amino acids. V gave up 5 bases and J gave up 6 bases, with 4 bases separating them. The CDR3: CASSSPGELFF. CDR3 DNA: TGTGCCAGTAGTTCCCCCGGGGAGCTGTTTTTT.

By its share, this clonotype is medium-sized. The CDR3 reads CAISDAGGKTDTQYF. The CDR3 DNA reads TGTGCCATCAGTGACGCGGGGGGAAAAACAGATACGCAGTATTTT. The V call is TRBV10-3, the J call TRBJ2-3, with 8 bases aligning to TRBD2. Trimming took 3 bases from V and 3 from J; bases not matched to a gene: 5. Germline-derived CDR1 and CDR2 are ENHRY and SYGVKD. The CDR3 is made up of 15 amino acids.

The rearrangement uses TRBV19 and TRBJ2-1, with TRBD1 matching 8 bases. In germline, CDR1 is LNHDA, CDR2 SQIVND (reference sequence). There are 15 residues in the CDR3. Unmatched junction bases numbered 9, after V lost 5 bases and J lost 6 bases. In DNA form, the CDR3 reads TGTGCCAGTAGTGCTTACAGGGGGTTCTTCAATGAGCAGTTCTTC. This sequence encodes CASSAYRGFFNEQFF.

This sequence joins TRBV24-1 and TRBJ2-1; D unclear. The length of the CDR3 is 13 residues. V lost 5 bases and J 8 bases, leaving 12 bases between the germline ends. Germline V gives CDR1 KGHDR, CDR2 SFDVKD. Here the CDR3 DNA reads TGTGCCACCAGTGTCCCGACGAAGGATGAGCAGTTCTTC. Translating it yields CATSVPTKDEQFF.

As concerns this clonotype: Being one base from a much bigger clone, this may be a read error. The CDR3, as DNA: TGTGCCAGCAGGACGGGTTGGGGTGAAAAACTGTTTTTT. Its translation is CASRTGWGEKLFF. The gene calls are TRBV25-1 and TRBJ1-4; D remains unclear. Trimming took off 6 bases at V and 7 bases at J, with 12 bases between the two ends. The CDR3 consists of 13 residues. Germline V gene lookup returns CDR1 MGHDK and CDR2 SYGVNS.

Note on this clonotype: This may arise from a read error, as a much more abundant clone is one base away. This chain links TRBV19 with TRBJ2-7; 9 bases are a match to TRBD1. The CDR3 length is 14 residues. The germline gives CDR1 LNHDA, CDR2 SQIVND (reference sequence). The CDR3 DNA reads as TGTGCCAATAGTTGGGGACAGGGTGGCTACGAGCAGTACTTC. Amino acids: CANSWGQGGYEQYF.

The chain recombines TRBV10-1 with TRBJ2-7; D ambiguous. The ends were cut back, 2 bases at V and 2 bases at J, with 10 bases in the middle. CDR1 and CDR2 (germline): WNHNN, SYGVQD (reference sequence). The CDR3 extends over 14 amino acids. The CDR3 nucleotides read TGCGCCAGCAGTGAGCGGTCCGGTACCTACGAGCAGTACTTC. Its protein is CASSERSGTYEQYF.

The rearrangement uses TRBV2 and TRBJ2-1; a weak D match, TRBD2 (5 bases). The CDR3 contains 15 residues. V lost 6 bases to trimming and J lost 4 bases, with 16 bases between them. From germline, CDR1 is SNHLY and CDR2 FYNNEI. CDR3 amino acids: CASSPSPDGYNEQFF. CDR3 nucleotide sequence: TGTGCCAGCAGCCCTAGCCCGGACGGATACAATGAGCAGTTCTTC.